The following is a TCR beta chain sequence with its context. This record belongs to a study of shared T cell receptors in the human thymus. Sequencing used immunoSEQ multiplex PCR; TCRdb keeps in-frame clones, though not all of them. This sample has about 380,000 clones, with roughly 94% found just once. There are 14 residues in the CDR3. Germline V gives CDR1 ENHRY, CDR2 SYGVKD. V was pared by 6 bases and J by 3 bases, with 13 bases between. This clonotype originated in a human donor. The rearrangement links TRBV10-3 to TRBJ2-3; tentatively, D is TRBD2 (6 bases). The source material was thymocytes. The CDR3 DNA sequence: TGTGCCATCAGGGAGGGACTCAGGACAGATACGCAGTATTTT. It yields the protein CAIREGLRTDTQYF.